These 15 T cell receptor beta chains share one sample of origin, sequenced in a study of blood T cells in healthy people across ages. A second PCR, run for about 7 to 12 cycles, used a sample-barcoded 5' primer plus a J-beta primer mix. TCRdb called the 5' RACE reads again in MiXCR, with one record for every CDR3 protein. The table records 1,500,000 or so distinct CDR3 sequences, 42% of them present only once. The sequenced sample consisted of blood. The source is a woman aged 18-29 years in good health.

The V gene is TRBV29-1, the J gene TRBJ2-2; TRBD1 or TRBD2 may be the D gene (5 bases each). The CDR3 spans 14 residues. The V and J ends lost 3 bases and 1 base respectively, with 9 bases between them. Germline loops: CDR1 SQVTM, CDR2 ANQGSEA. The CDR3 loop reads CSVEGRRNTGELFF. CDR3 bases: TGCAGCGTTGAGGGACGTAGGAACACCGGGGAGCTGTTTTTT.

CDR3 bases: TGTGCCAGCAGGAAAAGAGGGACCACCCCCGGCTCAGATACGCAGTATTTT. This gives the protein CASRKRGTTPGSDTQYF. This sequence joins TRBV21-1 and TRBJ2-3; TRBD2 is taken as the D call from the table, unchecked against the DNA. TRBV21-1 is classified as a pseudogene. The CDR3 is made up of 17 amino acids.

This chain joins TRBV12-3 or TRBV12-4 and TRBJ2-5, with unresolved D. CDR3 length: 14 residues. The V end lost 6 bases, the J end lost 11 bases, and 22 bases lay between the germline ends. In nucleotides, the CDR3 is TGTGCCAGCAGACACACCTCGCGGTGGGATGAGCAGTACTTC. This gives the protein CASRHTSRWDEQYF.

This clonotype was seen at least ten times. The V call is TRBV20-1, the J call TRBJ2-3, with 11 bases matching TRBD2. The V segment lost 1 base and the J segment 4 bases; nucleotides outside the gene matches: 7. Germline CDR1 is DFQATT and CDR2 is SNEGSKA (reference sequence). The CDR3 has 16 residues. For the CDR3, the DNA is TGCAGTGCTAGAGGGGGACTAGCGGTCTGGCCAGATACGCAGTATTTT. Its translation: CSARGGLAVWPDTQYF.

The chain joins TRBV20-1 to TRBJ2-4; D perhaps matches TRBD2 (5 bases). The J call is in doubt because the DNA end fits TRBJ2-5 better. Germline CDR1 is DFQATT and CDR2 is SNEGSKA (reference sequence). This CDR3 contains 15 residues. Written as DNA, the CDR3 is TGCAGTGCTATGAGTGCACGGCGGAGGTCCGAGACCCAGTACTTC. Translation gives CSAMSARRRSETQYF.

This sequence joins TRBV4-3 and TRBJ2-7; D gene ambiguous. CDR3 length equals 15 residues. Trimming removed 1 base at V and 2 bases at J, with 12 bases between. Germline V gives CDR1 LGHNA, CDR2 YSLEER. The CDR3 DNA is TGCGCCAGCAGCCAAGGGGTCCCCGAGCCCTACGAGCAGTACTTC. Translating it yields CASSQGVPEPYEQYF.

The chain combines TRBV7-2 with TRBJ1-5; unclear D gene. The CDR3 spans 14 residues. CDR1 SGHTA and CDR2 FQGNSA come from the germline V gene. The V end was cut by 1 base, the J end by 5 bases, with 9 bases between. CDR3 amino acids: CASSLVLYDQPQHF. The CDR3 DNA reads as TGTGCCAGCAGCTTAGTACTCTATGATCAGCCCCAGCATTTT.

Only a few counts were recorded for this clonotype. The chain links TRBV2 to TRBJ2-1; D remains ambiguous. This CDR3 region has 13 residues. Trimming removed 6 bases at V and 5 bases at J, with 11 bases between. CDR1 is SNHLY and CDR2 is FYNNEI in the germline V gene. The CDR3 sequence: CASSKTPNNEQFF. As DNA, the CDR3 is TGTGCCAGCAGCAAAACACCGAACAATGAGCAGTTCTTC.

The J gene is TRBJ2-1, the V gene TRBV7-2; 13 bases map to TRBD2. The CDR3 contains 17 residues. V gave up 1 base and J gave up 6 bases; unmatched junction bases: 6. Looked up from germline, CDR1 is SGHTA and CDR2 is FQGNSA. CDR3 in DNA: TGTGCCAGCAGCTTAGTTCGGACTAGCGGGAGAGGCAATGAGCAGTTCTTC. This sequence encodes CASSLVRTSGRGNEQFF.

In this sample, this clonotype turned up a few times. The CDR3 loop reads CSVGSTVRTQYF. In DNA, the CDR3 is TGCAGCGTTGGTTCGACAGTTCGGACCCAGTACTTC. The V gene is TRBV29-1, the J gene TRBJ2-7, with D perhaps TRBD1 (5 bases). The J call may be incorrect, as the DNA end agrees better with TRBJ2-5. This CDR3 has 12 amino acids. Looked up from germline, CDR1 is SQVTM and CDR2 is ANQGSEA.

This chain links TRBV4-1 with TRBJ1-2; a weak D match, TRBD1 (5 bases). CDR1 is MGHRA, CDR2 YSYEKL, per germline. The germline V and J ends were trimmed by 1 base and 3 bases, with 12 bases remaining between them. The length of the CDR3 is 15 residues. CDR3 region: CASSQGGLGDYGYTF. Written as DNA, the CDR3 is TGCGCCAGCAGCCAAGGGGGCCTGGGGGACTATGGCTACACCTTC.

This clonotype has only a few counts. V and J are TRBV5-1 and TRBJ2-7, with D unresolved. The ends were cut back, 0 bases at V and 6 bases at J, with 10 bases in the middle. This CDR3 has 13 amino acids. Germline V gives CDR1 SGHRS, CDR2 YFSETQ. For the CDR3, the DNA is TGCGCCAGCAGCTTGGAGGTCTCCCGCGAGCAGTACTTC. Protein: CASSLEVSREQYF.

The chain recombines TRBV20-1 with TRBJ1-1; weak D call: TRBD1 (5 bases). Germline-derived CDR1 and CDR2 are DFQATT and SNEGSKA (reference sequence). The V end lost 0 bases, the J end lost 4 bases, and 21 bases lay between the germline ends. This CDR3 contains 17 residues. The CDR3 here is CSARDFGGVGTGTEAFF. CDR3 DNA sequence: TGCAGTGCTAGAGATTTTGGGGGAGTGGGTACGGGCACTGAAGCTTTCTTT.

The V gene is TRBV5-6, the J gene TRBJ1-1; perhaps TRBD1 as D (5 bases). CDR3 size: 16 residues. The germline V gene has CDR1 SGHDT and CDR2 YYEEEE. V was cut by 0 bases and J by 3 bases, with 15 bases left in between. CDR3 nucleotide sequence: TGTGCCAGCAGCTTGGACGTTACAGGATTGTACACTGAAGCTTTCTTT. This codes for CASSLDVTGLYTEAFF.

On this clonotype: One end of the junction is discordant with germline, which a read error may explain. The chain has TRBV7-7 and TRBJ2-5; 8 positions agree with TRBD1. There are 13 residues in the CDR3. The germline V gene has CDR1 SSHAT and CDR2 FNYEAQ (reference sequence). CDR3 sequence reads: CASSPDRVGTQYF. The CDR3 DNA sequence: TGTGCTAGCAGCCCGGACAGGGTCGGGACCCAGTACTTC.